Each of the 9 T cell receptor beta chains below was sequenced from the same sample in a study of blood T cell repertoires in COVID-19. Generated by immunoSEQ multiplex PCR, the TCRdb table keeps only in-frame clones and is missing some. The repertoire holds fewer than 600,000 clones, with roughly 90% as singletons. The sequencing input was PBMCs or T cells enriched from blood (not recorded which). Receptors originate from a woman in her 40s who had recovered from COVID-19.

As for this clone: This is likely a read error, given that the CDR3 carries no conserved phenylalanine or tryptophan at its end. The DNA is left out, because the CDR3 cannot be placed on it with certainty; the CDR3 is given as TCRdb lists it. CDR3: CASSPAQSLPS. The chain employs TRBV5-1 and TRBJ1-2; TRBD1 is taken as the D call from the table, unchecked against the DNA. The CDR3 is 11 residues long, counting both termini. Per germline, CDR1 SGHRS and CDR2 YFSETQ.

This chain uses TRBV27 with TRBJ2-1; D may be TRBD2 (6 bases). The CDR3 is made up of 18 amino acids. CDR1 is MNHEY, CDR2 SMNVEV, per germline (reference sequence). The V gene lost 5 bases and the J gene lost 6 bases, with 26 bases spanning the gap. CDR3 nucleotide sequence: TGTGCCAGCAGTGCCCGGGACTGGGGAAAGCAAACTATCAATGAGCAGTTCTTC. This codes for CASSARDWGKQTINEQFF.

V is TRBV7-6 and J is TRBJ1-1; 12 bases match TRBD1. The ends lost 2 bases at V and 11 bases at J; junction bases unmatched: 12. The CDR3 is 16 amino acids. Looked up from germline, CDR1 is SGHVS and CDR2 is FNYEAQ. The CDR3: CASSLKPPGQGARAFF. The CDR3 nucleotides read TGTGCCAGCAGCTTAAAGCCCCCGGGACAGGGGGCGCGGGCTTTCTTT.

The V and J genes are TRBV29-1 and TRBJ1-5; TRBD1 matches at 12 bases. Germline loops: CDR1 SQVTM, CDR2 ANQGSEA. Trimming cost V 6 bases and J 5 bases; bases outside gene matches: 5. The CDR3 contains 14 residues. This chain's CDR3 is CSVGTGGNHQPQHF. The CDR3 bases are TGCAGCGTCGGGACAGGGGGCAACCATCAGCCCCAGCATTTT.

The rearrangement joins TRBV18 to TRBJ2-1, with TRBD1 matching over 7 bases. The CDR3 is made up of 17 amino acids. V was clipped by 2 bases and J by 6 bases; unmatched bases: 13. The V gene's germline CDR1 is KGHSH and CDR2 LQKENI. CDR3: CASSPFLAFDRVNEQFF. The CDR3 nucleotides are TGTGCCAGCTCACCATTCTTAGCCTTCGACAGGGTCAATGAGCAGTTCTTC.

This chain uses TRBV4-2 with TRBJ1-1, with 8 bases aligning to TRBD1. The CDR3 runs to 14 residues. Germline V lookup: CDR1 LGHNA, CDR2 YNFKEQ. Losses at the gene ends were 5 bases for V and 1 base for J; bases not matched to a gene: 3. As DNA, the CDR3 is TGTGCCAGCAGCGACAGGGGAGGGAACACTGAAGCTTTCTTT. It translates to CASSDRGGNTEAFF.

This chain joins TRBV28 and TRBJ1-4; 9 bases are a match to TRBD1. J was trimmed by 3 bases and V by 5 bases; bases with no gene match: 10. There are 17 residues in the CDR3. Germline V gene lookup returns CDR1 MDHEN and CDR2 SYDVKM. CDR3 region: CASSLDRGSLSNEKLFF. The CDR3, as DNA: TGTGCCAGCAGTCTGGACAGGGGTTCCCTGTCTAATGAAAAACTGTTTTTT.

The V call is TRBV25-1, the J call TRBJ1-2, with TRBD1 identical over 8 bases. The CDR3 covers 16 residues. Germline V gene sequence: CDR1 MGHDK, CDR2 SYGVNS. With 1 base clipped from V and 5 bases from J, the junction kept 9 bases outside the gene matches. CDR3 sequence reads: CASSELKTGAWYGYTF. The DNA for the CDR3 is TGTGCCAGCAGTGAATTGAAGACAGGGGCCTGGTATGGCTACACCTTC.

The V call is TRBV5-6, the J call TRBJ1-3; 10 bases are shared with TRBD1. CDR1 is SGHDT and CDR2 is YYEEEE in the germline V gene. The CDR3 has 14 amino acids. V lost 4 bases, J lost 8 bases, and 6 bases stayed unmatched. CDR3 DNA sequence: TGTGCCAGCAGCCCGACAGGGGGCACAGACACCATATATTTT. It yields the protein CASSPTGGTDTIYF.